This TCR beta chain was recorded in a study of kidney transplant recipient with SARS-CoV-2 infection. TCRdb fed the reads into MiXCR, producing one record per CDR3 protein. Of roughly 230,000 distinct CDR3 sequences in the sample, less than 35% are singletons; the top ten hold 7% to 8%. V gave up 3 bases and J gave up 0 bases, with 7 bases separating them. The CDR3 consists of 14 residues. Germline V gene lookup returns CDR1 SEHNR and CDR2 FQNEAQ (reference sequence). This clonotype was seen repeatedly, ten times or more. The sequencing here drew on a blood sample, taken at baseline and between days 110 and 120 from a kidney transplant recipient. V gene TRBV7-9 combines with J gene TRBJ2-3, with D uncertain. The sequence was collected from a male patient aged 25-45 years who had COVID-19 and was a kidney transplant recipient. Some T cells may be the graft donor's. DNA for the CDR3: TGTGCCAGCAGCTTGAGGCCTAGCACAGATACGCAGTATTTT. Encoded protein: CASSLRPSTDTQYF.